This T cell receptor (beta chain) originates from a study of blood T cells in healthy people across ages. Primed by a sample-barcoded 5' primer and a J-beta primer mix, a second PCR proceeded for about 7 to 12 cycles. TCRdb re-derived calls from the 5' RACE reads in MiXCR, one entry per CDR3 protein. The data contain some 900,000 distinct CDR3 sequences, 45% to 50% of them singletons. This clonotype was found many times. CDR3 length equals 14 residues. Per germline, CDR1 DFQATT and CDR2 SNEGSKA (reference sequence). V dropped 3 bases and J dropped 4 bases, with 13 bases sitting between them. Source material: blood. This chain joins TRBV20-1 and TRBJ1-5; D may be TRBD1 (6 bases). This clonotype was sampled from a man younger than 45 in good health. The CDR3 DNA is TGCAGTGCTAGTCGGGGGCAACAAAATCAGCCCCAGCATTTT. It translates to CSASRGQQNQPQHF.